The next 30 T cell receptor beta chains were all read from a single sample in a study of blood T cell repertoires in COVID-19. Clones were sequenced by immunoSEQ multiplex PCR, and TCRdb holds only the in-frame ones, with some missing. The sample comprises approximately 94,000 clones, around four fifths of which are singletons, and about an eighth rests with the top ten. The sample comprised peripheral blood. The receptor source for this set is a man in his fifties or sixties with active or convalescent COVID-19.

This rearrangement joins TRBV11-2 to TRBJ2-7; unclear D gene. Trimming took 1 base from V and 1 from J, leaving 5 bases between them. CDR3 size: 13 residues. CDR1 and CDR2 from the germline V gene are SGHAT and FQNNGV. The CDR3 coding sequence is TGTGCCAGCAGCTTAGTCGGTTCCTACGAGCAGTACTTC. Translated, it gives CASSLVGSYEQYF.

CDR3 sequence: CASSSRDSRSNQPQHF. CDR3 DNA: TGTGCCAGCAGTAGCCGGGACAGTCGTAGCAATCAGCCCCAGCATTTT. The chain links TRBV27 to TRBJ1-5, with 7 bases matching TRBD1. Germline V lookup: CDR1 MNHEY, CDR2 SMNVEV (reference sequence). The length of the CDR3 is 16 residues. The junction had 7 bases not matched to a gene; V was cut back by 5 bases and J by 0 bases.

The chain couples TRBV7-2 to TRBJ2-3; the D gene is possibly TRBD1 (5 bases). The CDR3 is 15 amino acids. With 3 bases removed from V and 2 bases from J, the gap between germline ends came to 12 bases. Germline V gives CDR1 SGHTA, CDR2 FQGNSA. The CDR3 sequence: CASSFAGAHTDTQYF. The CDR3 DNA reads TGTGCCAGCAGCTTTGCTGGGGCCCACACAGATACGCAGTATTTT.

The table lists this clone with a count of one. The chain combines TRBV18 with TRBJ2-3; 12 bases are shared with TRBD2. V trimming: 3 bases; J trimming: 4 bases; junction bases outside the gene matches: 2. The CDR3 length is 15 residues. The germline V gene has CDR1 KGHSH and CDR2 LQKENI. CDR3 amino acids: CASSPTSGSSDTQYF. The CDR3 DNA reads TGTGCCAGCTCACCGACTAGCGGGAGTTCAGATACGCAGTATTTT.

This chain connects TRBV5-1 to TRBJ2-7; a possible D gene is TRBD1 (6 bases). V was clipped by 2 bases and J by 4 bases, with 13 bases between them. Germline CDR1 SGHRS, CDR2 YFSETQ. The CDR3 sequence is 14 residues long. CDR3 bases: TGCGCCAGCAGCTTTTTGGACAGTGTATACGAGCAGTACTTC. This gives the protein CASSFLDSVYEQYF.

This clone was recorded only once. The CDR3 protein is CASSQGTGSIYGYTF. CDR3 nucleotide sequence: TGCGCCAGCAGCCAGGGGACAGGGTCGATCTATGGCTACACCTTC. V and J are TRBV4-1 and TRBJ1-2; 9 bases fit TRBD1. V was pared by 3 bases and J by 4 bases, with 6 bases of the junction left unmatched. The CDR3 is made up of 15 amino acids. Germline values: CDR1 MGHRA, CDR2 YSYEKL.

The chain joins TRBV6-5 to TRBJ1-1; no reliable D call. In germline, CDR1 is MNHEY, CDR2 SVGAGI. The CDR3 length is 13 residues. The V gene lost 0 bases and the J gene lost 4 bases, with 6 bases spanning the gap. CDR3 in DNA: TGTGCCAGCAGTTACTCACGGGGCACTGAAGCTTTCTTT. Encoded protein: CASSYSRGTEAFF.

DNA of the CDR3: TGTGCCAGCAGCCCGGCCGGGTCGAGCGCAACCTACGAGCAGTACTTC. Its translation is CASSPAGSSATYEQYF. This chain connects TRBV5-8 to TRBJ2-7; the D is unclear. This CDR3 is built from 16 residues. V gave up 4 bases and J gave up 2 bases, with 19 bases separating them. Per the germline V gene, CDR1 is SGHTS and CDR2 is YDEGEE.

This rearrangement joins TRBV12-2 to TRBJ2-1; the table's D call TRBD2 went unverified against the DNA. TRBV12-2 represents a pseudogene. The CDR3 loop spans 21 amino acids. The CDR3 loop is CASRLILWASSTQISYNEQFF. The CDR3 DNA sequence: TGTGCAAGTCGCTTAATTCTATGGGCTAGCTCGACCCAGATATCCTACAATGAGCAGTTCTTC.

This clone has a handful of counts. The rearrangement joins TRBV7-9 to TRBJ2-1, with 7 bases lining up with TRBD1. Germline V gene sequence: CDR1 SEHNR, CDR2 FQNEAQ (reference sequence). This CDR3 is built from 14 residues. Trimming took 8 bases from V and 5 from J; bases not matched to a gene: 9. In DNA form, the CDR3 reads TGTGCCAGCCACCCCAGGGGGAACGACAATGAGCAGTTCTTC. It is translated as CASHPRGNDNEQFF. Together with reference TRBV7-9 and TRBJ2-1, the CDR3 gives the full variable domain: DTGVSQNPRHKITKRGQNVTFRCDPISEHNRLYWYRQTLGQGPEFLTYFQNEAQLEKSRLLSDRFSAERPKGSFSTLEIQRTEQGDSAMYLCASHPRGNDNEQFFGPGTRLTVL.

The chain couples TRBV4-1 to TRBJ2-2, with 8 bases that match TRBD1. Looked up from germline, CDR1 is MGHRA and CDR2 is YSYEKL. V shed 4 bases and J 2 bases; nucleotides not matched to a gene: 3. The CDR3 spans 15 residues. The CDR3 region is CASSRGQGNTGELFF. The CDR3 region has the DNA TGCGCCAGCAGCCGAGGACAGGGTAACACCGGGGAGCTGTTTTTT.

The V gene is TRBV2, the J gene TRBJ2-5; 7 bases match TRBD2. From germline, CDR1 is SNHLY and CDR2 FYNNEI. CDR3 size: 15 residues. With 7 bases clipped from V and 1 base from J, the junction kept 9 bases outside the gene matches. Written as DNA, the CDR3 is TGTGCCAGCACCCTACGGGGAGGGGCCCAAGAGACCCAGTACTTC. Residues: CASTLRGGAQETQYF.

The chain carries TRBV7-3 and TRBJ1-6; no clear D gene. V lost 10 bases to trimming and J lost 14 bases, with 15 bases between them. CDR3 size: 11 residues. CDR1 and CDR2 (germline): SGHTA, FQGTGA. The DNA for the CDR3 is TGTGCCAACTTTACAGAGAGGGCCCTCCACTTT. It codes for CANFTERALHF.

The chain couples TRBV7-9 to TRBJ2-1; possibly TRBD1 for D (5 bases). Trimming removed 3 bases from V and 9 bases from J, with 21 bases in between. Germline V CDR1 and CDR2: SEHNR, FQNEAQ (reference sequence). The CDR3 loop spans 16 amino acids. The CDR3 DNA is TGTGCCAGCAGCTTGTCCTCCGGACCAAGGGGCAGTGAGCAGTTCTTC. It is translated as CASSLSSGPRGSEQFF.

The chain recombines TRBV5-1 with TRBJ2-3; 8 bases are shared with TRBD2. The V and J ends lost 5 bases and 4 bases, in that order; junction bases with no gene match: 6. CDR1 is SGHRS and CDR2 is YFSETQ in the germline V gene. There are 14 residues in the CDR3. CDR3 nucleotides: TGCGCCAGCAGGGATCCGGGAGGGCCAGATACGCAGTATTTT. It yields the protein CASRDPGGPDTQYF.

The chain joins TRBV9 to TRBJ1-1; 8 bases match TRBD1. The V gene's germline CDR1 is SGDLS and CDR2 YYNGEE. The CDR3 has 15 residues. V gave up 4 bases and J gave up 3 bases; unmatched junction bases: 8. The CDR3 region has the DNA TGTGCCAGCAGCCCCAGGACAGGGTGGGACACTGAAGCTTTCTTT. Its protein is CASSPRTGWDTEAFF.

The V call is TRBV6-6, the J call TRBJ2-5, with D maybe TRBD2 (6 bases). The CDR3 spans 14 residues. CDR1 is MNHNY, CDR2 SVGAGI, per germline (reference sequence). The V and J ends lost 1 base and 4 bases respectively, with 10 bases between them. CDR3 DNA sequence: TGTGCCAGCAGTTACTTAGCGGATACAGAGACCCAGTACTTC. It is translated as CASSYLADTETQYF.

The V and J genes are TRBV5-1 and TRBJ2-1; D is possibly TRBD2 (6 bases). The length of the CDR3 is 16 residues. Germline V gives CDR1 SGHRS, CDR2 YFSETQ. V lost 0 bases to trimming and J lost 0 bases, with 10 bases between them. The CDR3 nucleotides are TGCGCCAGCAGCTTGGGCGCGGGAAGCTCCTACAATGAGCAGTTCTTC. This encodes CASSLGAGSSYNEQFF.

The gene calls are TRBV29-1 and TRBJ2-3; TRBD1 is a possible D gene (5 bases). Germline lookup yields CDR1 SQVTM and CDR2 ANQGSEA. This CDR3 is 13 amino acids long. CDR3 in DNA: TGCGTTGTTTTGGACATGAGCACAGATACGCAGTATTTT. Its translation is CVVLDMSTDTQYF.

This clone was seen more than once but under ten times. This chain uses TRBV6-5 with TRBJ1-5, with TRBD1 as a possible D gene (5 bases). CDR1 and CDR2 (germline): MNHEY, SVGAGI. Trimming stripped 7 bases from V and 10 bases from J, with 17 bases between. The CDR3 loop spans 13 amino acids. The CDR3 region has the DNA TGTGCCAGCACTCCTAGGGAGGGGCATCCCCAGCATTTT. Amino acid sequence: CASTPREGHPQHF.

This clone showed up just a few times. V gene TRBV3-1 (or the pseudogene TRBV3-2) combines with J gene TRBJ1-3, with 7 bases fitting TRBD1. Per the germline V gene, CDR1 is LGHDT and CDR2 is YNNKEL (reference sequence). The ends lost 0 bases at V and 6 bases at J; junction bases unmatched: 5. The CDR3 is 15 residues long. This CDR3 is CASSQDLGQLNTIYF. The CDR3 DNA reads TGTGCCAGCAGCCAAGACCTGGGACAGCTAAACACCATATATTTT.

V is TRBV6-5 and J is TRBJ2-3; the D gene is possibly TRBD2 (5 bases). The germline V gene encodes CDR1 MNHEY and CDR2 SVGAGI. V lost 6 bases to trimming and J lost 3 bases, with 16 bases between them. This CDR3 has 15 residues. In DNA, the CDR3 is TGTGCCAGCAGAACCAATTGGGGAGCAACAGATACGCAGTATTTT. This codes for CASRTNWGATDTQYF.

The rearrangement joins TRBV27 to TRBJ2-2; 8 bases map to TRBD2. V gave up 4 bases and J gave up 3 bases; unmatched junction bases: 4. Germline V lookup: CDR1 MNHEY, CDR2 SMNVEV (reference sequence). The CDR3 covers 15 residues. The CDR3 DNA reads TGTGCCAGCAGTTCGGGAGGGATCTACACCGGGGAGCTGTTTTTT. Translated: CASSSGGIYTGELFF.

CDR3 nucleotides: TGCGCCAGCAGCGGACAGGGGGCAGATACGCAGTATTTT. Protein: CASSGQGADTQYF. This chain uses TRBV5-1 with TRBJ2-3; TRBD1 matches 10 bases. Germline V gives CDR1 SGHRS, CDR2 YFSETQ. With 4 bases clipped from V and 4 bases from J, the junction kept 0 bases outside the gene matches. The CDR3 is made up of 13 amino acids.

J is TRBJ1-5 and V is TRBV6-5; TRBD1 agrees at 7 bases. With 5 bases clipped from V and 2 bases from J, the junction kept 6 bases outside the gene matches. Germline CDR1 is MNHEY and CDR2 is SVGAGI. The CDR3 is 15 residues long. The CDR3 nucleotides are TGTGCCAGCAGTAGACAGGGAGGAGGCAATCAGCCCCAGCATTTT. Protein: CASSRQGGGNQPQHF.

The chain combines TRBV19 with TRBJ1-4; D possibly corresponds to TRBD1 (6 bases). The CDR3 spans 13 residues. Germline assignment: CDR1 LNHDA and CDR2 SQIVND (reference sequence). The V and J ends lost 6 bases and 7 bases respectively, with 12 bases between them. Here the CDR3 DNA reads TGTGCCAGTAGGGACAGCCAGATTGAAAAACTGTTTTTT. Translated: CASRDSQIEKLFF.

The rearrangement links TRBV11-2 to TRBJ2-5; 7 bases line up with TRBD2. After removal of 1 base from V and 5 bases from J, the junction contained 7 bases not matched to a gene. The length of the CDR3 is 15 residues. Germline CDR1 reads SGHAT; CDR2 reads FQNNGV. The CDR3 spells CASSLAGRLAETQYF. The CDR3 DNA is TGTGCCAGCAGCTTAGCCGGGCGACTAGCTGAGACCCAGTACTTC. Filled out from reference TRBV11-2 and TRBJ2-5, the complete variable domain reads EAGVAQSPRYKIIEKRQSVAFWCNPISGHATLYWYQQILGQGPKLLIQFQNNGVVDDSQLPKDRFSAERLKGVDSTLKIQPAKLEDSAVYLCASSLAGRLAETQYFGPGTRLLVL.

V usage is TRBV6-5 and J usage is TRBJ1-4; the match to TRBD1 covers 9 bases. CDR3 size: 15 residues. Germline V CDR1 and CDR2: MNHEY, SVGAGI. V lost 7 bases to trimming and J lost 0 bases; unmatched junction nucleotides: 3. The CDR3 nucleotides read TGTGCCAGCACCGACAGGGGGGCAACTAATGAAAAACTGTTTTTT. Translated, it gives CASTDRGATNEKLFF.

The chain couples TRBV29-1 to TRBJ2-4; TRBD2 agrees at 8 bases. CDR3 length: 12 amino acids. After removal of 3 bases from V and 9 bases from J, the junction contained 4 bases not matched to a gene. Germline-derived CDR1 and CDR2 are SQVTM and ANQGSEA. The CDR3 coding sequence is TGCAGCGTTGATGCGGGAGGCGGCATTCAGTACTTC. This gives the protein CSVDAGGGIQYF.

This clone was seen more than once but under ten times. V usage is TRBV7-9 and J usage is TRBJ1-1; TRBD1 matches 7 bases. J gave up 0 bases and V 5 bases, and 3 bases lay outside the gene matches. CDR1 and CDR2 from the germline V gene are SEHNR and FQNEAQ (reference sequence). The CDR3 extends over 14 amino acids. The CDR3 protein is CASSPGQMNTEAFF. The DNA of the CDR3 is TGTGCCAGCAGCCCGGGACAGATGAACACTGAAGCTTTCTTT.